This TCR beta chain was captured in a study of blood T cell repertoires in COVID-19. CDR1 SEHNR and CDR2 FQNEAQ come from the germline V gene (reference sequence). This CDR3 has 15 residues. V shed 2 bases and J 7 bases; nucleotides not matched to a gene: 2. Here immunoSEQ multiplex PCR was the method, and the copy in TCRdb shows in-frame clones only, minus some. The sample includes under 30,000 clones, around 90% of them seen just once. The sequenced material came from peripheral blood. This sequence joins TRBV7-9 and TRBJ2-1, with 13 bases identical to TRBD2. This sequence originates from a human donor in a cohort sampled during active COVID-19. CDR3 protein: CASSLPTSGGNEQFF. The CDR3 region has the DNA TGTGCCAGCAGCTTACCGACTAGCGGGGGGAATGAGCAGTTCTTC.